Listed here are 21 T cell receptor beta chains from one sample, sequenced in a study of blood T cell repertoires in COVID-19. Sequencing used immunoSEQ multiplex PCR; TCRdb keeps in-frame clones, though not all of them. The repertoire holds under 200,000 clones, with around nine tenths as singletons. Specimen: peripheral blood. These receptors all stem from a man aged 18-30 years with active or convalescent COVID-19.

This clone was found once. CDR3 nucleotide sequence: TGTGCCAGCAGCTTAGTTTCGCGCGAGCAGTACTTC. As protein: CASSLVSREQYF. The gene calls are TRBV11-3 and TRBJ2-7, with D unclear. Germline loops: CDR1 SGHNT, CDR2 YENEEA. The germline V and J ends were trimmed by 1 base and 6 bases, with 7 bases remaining between them. The CDR3 length is 12 residues.

The chain combines TRBV7-6 with TRBJ2-7, with D possibly matching TRBD2 (5 bases). Germline CDR1 SGHVS, CDR2 FNYEAQ. CDR3 length: 16 amino acids. V lost 1 base and J 0 bases, leaving 13 bases between the germline ends. As DNA, the CDR3 is TGTGCCAGCAGCTTAGAACCGGACTTTGACTCCTACGAGCAGTACTTC. Protein product: CASSLEPDFDSYEQYF. Based on the CDR3 plus reference TRBV7-6 and TRBJ2-7, the full variable domain is GAGVSQSPRYKVTKRGQDVALRCDPISGHVSLYWYRQALGQGPEFLTYFNYEAQQDKSGLPNDRFSAERPEGSISTLTIQRTEQRDSAMYRCASSLEPDFDSYEQYFGPGTRLTVT.

V usage is TRBV7-9 and J usage is TRBJ2-5, with TRBD2 identical over 10 bases. V dropped 5 bases and J dropped 2; count of bases not matched to a gene: 5. CDR3 length: 15 residues. The germline V gene encodes CDR1 SEHNR and CDR2 FQNEAQ (reference sequence). CDR3 sequence: CASSTWTSGQETQYF. The CDR3, as DNA: TGTGCCAGCAGCACGTGGACTAGCGGACAAGAGACCCAGTACTTC.

The gene calls are TRBV4-1 and TRBJ1-1; 9 bases fit TRBD1. Germline V gene lookup returns CDR1 MGHRA and CDR2 YSYEKL. This CDR3 spans 15 amino acids. V trimming: 4 bases; J trimming: 4 bases; junction bases outside the gene matches: 7. The CDR3 reads CASSRNRQGGTEAFF. CDR3 DNA: TGCGCCAGCAGCCGGAATCGACAGGGGGGCACTGAAGCTTTCTTT.

The chain combines TRBV14 with TRBJ1-6, with D perhaps matching TRBD1 (5 bases). CDR1 is SGHDN, CDR2 FVKESK, per germline. V was clipped by 0 bases and J by 10 bases, with 16 bases between them. The CDR3 covers 16 residues. The CDR3 loop reads CASSQEGRGKFSPLHF. Here the CDR3 DNA reads TGTGCCAGCAGCCAAGAAGGTCGGGGGAAGTTCTCACCCCTCCACTTT.

This clone has just one count. V usage is TRBV25-1 and J usage is TRBJ1-1; 10 bases agree with TRBD1. Germline loops: CDR1 MGHDK, CDR2 SYGVNS. After removal of 4 bases from V and 3 bases from J, the junction contained 5 bases not matched to a gene. CDR3 length: 15 residues. CDR3 region: CASSAPGQGDTEAFF. CDR3 sequence (DNA): TGTGCCAGCAGTGCACCCGGACAGGGGGACACTGAAGCTTTCTTT.

The chain links TRBV19 to TRBJ2-7; 12 bases fit TRBD2. Germline loops: CDR1 LNHDA, CDR2 SQIVND (reference sequence). This CDR3 is built from 16 residues. V lost 3 bases to trimming and J lost 2 bases; unmatched junction nucleotides: 5. Here the CDR3 DNA reads TGTGCCAGTAGTATGACTAGCGGGAGTGTTACCTACGAGCAGTACTTC. It codes for CASSMTSGSVTYEQYF.

The chain recombines TRBV11-3 with TRBJ1-1, with D possibly matching TRBD1 (6 bases). Trimming took 5 bases from V and 3 from J, leaving 16 bases between them. Germline V lookup: CDR1 SGHNT, CDR2 YENEEA. The CDR3 loop spans 15 amino acids. CDR3 loop: CASSPRGRGDTEAFF. Written as DNA, the CDR3 is TGTGCCAGCAGCCCGAGGGGCAGGGGCGACACTGAAGCTTTCTTT.

This clone was seen only once. The V and J genes are TRBV5-4 and TRBJ2-1; D might be TRBD1 (6 bases). Trimming cost V 0 bases and J 7 bases, with 8 bases left between them. Per the germline V gene, CDR1 is SGHNT and CDR2 is YYREEE (reference sequence). The CDR3 has 13 amino acids. For the CDR3, the DNA is TGTGCCAGCAGCTTGGGTCAGGGGAATGAGCAGTTCTTC. Protein sequence: CASSLGQGNEQFF.

The chain combines TRBV6-5 with TRBJ1-4; 8 bases line up with TRBD1. The CDR3 contains 15 residues. CDR1 MNHEY and CDR2 SVGAGI come from the germline V gene. V was clipped by 6 bases and J by 3 bases; unmatched bases: 6. CDR3 sequence reads: CASSPGTGSNEKLFF. CDR3 DNA: TGTGCCAGCAGCCCCGGGACAGGCTCTAATGAAAAACTGTTTTTT.

V gene TRBV11-2 combines with J gene TRBJ1-1, with a weak D call TRBD1 (6 bases). Trimming removed 1 base at V and 4 bases at J, with 13 bases between. From germline, CDR1 is SGHAT and CDR2 FQNNGV. CDR3 size: 15 residues. The DNA of the CDR3 is TGTGCCAGCAGCTTAGTTGCGGCAGGGGTCACTGAAGCTTTCTTT. Amino acids: CASSLVAAGVTEAFF.

The CDR3 sequence is CASSPWTSADTQYF. CDR3 DNA: TGTGCCAGCAGTCCCTGGACTAGCGCAGATACGCAGTATTTT. This chain uses TRBV6-5 with TRBJ2-3; 9 bases are shared with TRBD2. Germline loops: CDR1 MNHEY, CDR2 SVGAGI. V lost 5 bases, J lost 4 bases, and 4 bases stayed unmatched. CDR3 size: 14 residues.

This chain uses TRBV4-2 with TRBJ2-1; the D is unclear. Trimming stripped 1 base from V and 6 bases from J, with 4 bases between. Germline CDR1 LGHNA, CDR2 YNFKEQ. CDR3 length: 12 residues. In DNA form, the CDR3 reads TGTGCCAGCAGCCAAGTCTTCAATGAGCAGTTCTTC. This sequence encodes CASSQVFNEQFF.

The chain is built from TRBV4-1 and TRBJ2-7; the match to TRBD2 covers 13 bases. V was clipped by 4 bases and J by 4 bases; unmatched bases: 4. CDR3 size: 15 residues. Germline V gives CDR1 MGHRA, CDR2 YSYEKL. The CDR3 spells CASSRTSGSSYEQYF. The DNA of the CDR3 is TGCGCCAGCAGCCGGACTAGCGGGAGTTCGTACGAGCAGTACTTC.

The chain is built from TRBV30 and TRBJ2-7; maybe TRBD2 (7 bases). This CDR3 is built from 13 residues. Trimming took 5 bases from V and 4 from J, leaving 15 bases between them. From germline, CDR1 is GTSNPN and CDR2 SVGIG (reference sequence). In nucleotides, the CDR3 is TGTGCCTGGGGAGGGGGGGGCGAGTACGAGCAGTACTTC. Translating gives CAWGGGGEYEQYF.

This clone was seen just once. The chain is built from TRBV3-1 (or the pseudogene TRBV3-2) and TRBJ2-2; 9 bases match TRBD2. The V gene's germline CDR1 is LGHDT and CDR2 YNNKEL (reference sequence). Trimming removed 3 bases from V and 0 bases from J; junction bases left unmatched: 17. The CDR3 has 21 amino acids. The CDR3 sequence is CASSHQRLAAYLLANTGELFF. CDR3 DNA sequence: TGTGCCAGCAGCCATCAGAGACTAGCGGCCTACTTACTCGCGAACACCGGGGAGCTGTTTTTT.

The chain joins TRBV15 to TRBJ2-2; D is perhaps TRBD2 (5 bases). The CDR3 has 13 residues. Germline CDR1 is LNHNV and CDR2 is YYDKDF (reference sequence). Trimming took 7 bases from V and 6 from J, leaving 12 bases between them. DNA for the CDR3: TGTGCCACCATCGGGGTGGCCCCCGGGGAGCTGTTTTTT. This encodes CATIGVAPGELFF.

The gene calls are TRBV27 and TRBJ1-1, with D perhaps TRBD1 (5 bases). V shed 1 base and J shed 4 bases, with 22 bases lying between them. The CDR3 runs to 18 residues. The germline V gene encodes CDR1 MNHEY and CDR2 SMNVEV (reference sequence). CDR3 amino acids: CASSLFPALTVKSTEAFF. CDR3 in DNA: TGTGCCAGCAGTTTATTCCCGGCCCTGACAGTCAAAAGCACTGAAGCTTTCTTT.

The genes are TRBV2 and TRBJ1-2; no definite D call. This CDR3 contains 12 residues. The V end lost 6 bases, the J end lost 5 bases, and 10 bases lay between the germline ends. Germline assignment: CDR1 SNHLY and CDR2 FYNNEI. The chain's CDR3 is CASREGRYGYTF. DNA for the CDR3: TGTGCCAGCAGGGAGGGAAGATATGGCTACACCTTC.

The genes are TRBV9 and TRBJ1-4, with D possibly being TRBD1 (6 bases). V was pared by 0 bases and J by 6 bases, with 12 bases between. In germline, CDR1 is SGDLS, CDR2 YYNGEE. The CDR3 is 15 amino acids. The CDR3 nucleotides read TGTGCCAGCAGCGTAGGGGGCAGGGGAGATGAAAAACTGTTTTTT. As protein: CASSVGGRGDEKLFF.

The chain links TRBV28 to TRBJ2-1; 8 nucleotides line up with TRBD1. CDR1 is MDHEN, CDR2 SYDVKM, per germline. The CDR3 has 17 amino acids. J gave up 10 bases and V 7 bases, and 21 bases lay outside the gene matches. The CDR3 DNA is TGTGCCAGCACCTCACCACTCTCCCGGACAGGGTGGGTGGAGCAGTTCTTC. It codes for CASTSPLSRTGWVEQFF.